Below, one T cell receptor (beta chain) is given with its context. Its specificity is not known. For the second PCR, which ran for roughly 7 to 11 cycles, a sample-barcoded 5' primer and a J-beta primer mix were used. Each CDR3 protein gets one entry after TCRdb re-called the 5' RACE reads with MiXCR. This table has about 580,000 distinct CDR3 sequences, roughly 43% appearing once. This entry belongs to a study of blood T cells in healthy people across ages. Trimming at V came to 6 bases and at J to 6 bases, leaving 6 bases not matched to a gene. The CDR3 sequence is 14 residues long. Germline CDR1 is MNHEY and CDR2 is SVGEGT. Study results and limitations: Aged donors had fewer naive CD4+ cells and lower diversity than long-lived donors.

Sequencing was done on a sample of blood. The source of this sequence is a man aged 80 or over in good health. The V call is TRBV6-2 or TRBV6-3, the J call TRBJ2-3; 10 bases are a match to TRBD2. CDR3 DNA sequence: TGTGCCAGCAGGGCTAGCGGGGGATTGGATACGCAGTATTTT. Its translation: CASRASGGLDTQYF.